This TCR beta chain comes out of a study of healthy donors' naive CD4 and CD8 T cells. Remarks on this clonotype: The antigen remains undetermined.

A linear amplification protocol produced the TCR libraries from 500 ng of total RNA. TCRdb itself ran the reads through MiXCR, one entry per CDR3 protein. The data contain 150,000 to 200,000 distinct CDR3 sequences, under 85% of them singletons. Findings of the study overall: Naive CD4+ and CD8+ cells reportedly differed in usage of most V and J genes. Bulk sequencing left alpha and beta chains unpaired. About 13% of CD4/CD8 propensity variance appeared explained by V, J and CDR3 charge.

Germline CDR1 MNHEY, CDR2 SVGAGI. Between the trimmed V and J ends, which lost 4 bases and 7 bases, there was a span of 17 bases. The CDR3 has 15 amino acids. This sequence was found in a pool of human donors in good health; the sample pools cells from several healthy donors. The chain employs TRBV6-5 and TRBJ2-1; no definite D call. Specimen: naive CD4+ and CD8+ T cells sorted from blood, pooled from several donors. Written as DNA, the CDR3 is TGTGCCAGCAGTTCCGGGTCTCTTACCTCGAATGAGCAGTTCTTC. Translated, it gives CASSSGSLTSNEQFF.